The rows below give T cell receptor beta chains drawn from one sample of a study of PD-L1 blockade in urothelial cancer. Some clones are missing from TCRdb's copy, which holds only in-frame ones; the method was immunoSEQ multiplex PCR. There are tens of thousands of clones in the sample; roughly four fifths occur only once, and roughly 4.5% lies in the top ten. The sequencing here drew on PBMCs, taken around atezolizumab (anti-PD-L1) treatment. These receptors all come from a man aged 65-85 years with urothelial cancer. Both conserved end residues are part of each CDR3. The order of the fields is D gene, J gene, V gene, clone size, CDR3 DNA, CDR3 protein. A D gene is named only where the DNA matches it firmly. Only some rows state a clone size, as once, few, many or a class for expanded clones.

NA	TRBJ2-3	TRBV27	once	TGTGCCAGCAGTTTATTGCAGGGCGCAGATACGCAGTATTTT	CASSLLQGADTQYF
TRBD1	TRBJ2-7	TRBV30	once	TGTGCCTGGAGTGTTAGTGGGACAGGCCCCCACGAGCAGTACTTC	CAWSVSGTGPHEQYF
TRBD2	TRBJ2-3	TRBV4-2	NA	TGTGCCAGCAGCCAAGATGGGACTAGCGGACATAGCACAGATACGCAGTATTTT	CASSQDGTSGHSTDTQYF
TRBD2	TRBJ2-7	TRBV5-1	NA	TGCGCCAGCAAGGAGGGGGATGCGCTAGCGGGAGGGCGCTACGAGCAGTACTTC	CASKEGDALAGGRYEQYF
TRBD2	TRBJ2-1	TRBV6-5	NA	TGTGCCAGCAGGTATAGCGGGAGAAGTAACAATGAGCAGTTCTTC	CASRYSGRSNNEQFF
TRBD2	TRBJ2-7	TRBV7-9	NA	TGTGCCAGCAGCTCGTCGGGACTAGTCTACGAGCAGTACTTC	CASSSSGLVYEQYF
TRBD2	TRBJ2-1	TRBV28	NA	TGTGCCAGCAGTCACCCGGGACTAGCGGGAATGCAGTTCTTC	CASSHPGLAGMQFF
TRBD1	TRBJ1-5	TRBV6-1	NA	TGTGCCAGCAGAGAACAGGGGTGGGCCAATCAGCCCCAGCATTTT	CASREQGWANQPQHF
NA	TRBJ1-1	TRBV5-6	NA	TGTGCCAGCAGCTCAGCGGGCGGTACTGAAGCTTTCTTT	CASSSAGGTEAFF
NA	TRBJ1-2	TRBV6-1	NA	TGTGCCAGCGGCGCGACAAGGTCCGATGGCTACACCTTC	CASGATRSDGYTF
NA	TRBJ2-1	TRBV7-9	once	TGTGCCAGCAGCCAACTTGGGACTTACAATGAGCAGTTCTTC	CASSQLGTYNEQFF
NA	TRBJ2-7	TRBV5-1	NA	TGCGCCAGCAGAGTGGACAGTGCCACCTACGAGCAGTACTTC	CASRVDSATYEQYF
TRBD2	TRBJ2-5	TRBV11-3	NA	TGTGCCAGCAGCCCTTCGACTAGCGGAGAGACCCAGTACTTC	CASSPSTSGETQYF
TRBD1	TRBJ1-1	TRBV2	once	TGTGCCAGCAGTGAAGCCAGGGGACAGTTGAACACTGAAGCTTTCTTT	CASSEARGQLNTEAFF
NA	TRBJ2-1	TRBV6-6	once	TGTGCCAGCAGGGGGCTTAAACGGAATATAGACAATGAGCAGTTCTTC	CASRGLKRNIDNEQFF
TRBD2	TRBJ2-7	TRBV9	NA	TGTGCCAGCAGCGCTTCCGGACTAGCAAACTACGAGCAGTACTTC	CASSASGLANYEQYF